Sequencing of this T cell receptor beta chain was carried out in a study of patients and donors after allogeneic stem cell transplantation (TCRdb year 2020). Trimming leaves V shorter by 6 bases and J shorter by 7 bases, with the junction holding 6 bases beyond the gene matches. The cysteine opens and the phenylalanine closes a CDR3 of 13 amino acids. The CDR3 DNA has 39 bases and is translated from base 1. Library preparation used RT-PCR. The sequencing machine was a NextSeq 550. The public sequencing data were trimmed at Q25 with fastp and processed into clonotypes with MiXCR by TCRdb, which kept only in-frame beta chains. A single entry per CDR3 protein holds the most common genes and DNA from its merged rows. The sample table contains hundreds of thousands of distinct CDR3 sequences; only one count was recorded for less than 50% of them. The ten most abundant clones make up more than 9% of the sample.

Points on this clonotype: Which antigen it targets is not known. Qualities for individual bases were not recorded, and no much larger clone is one base off.

The TCR comes from a human donor who was either an allogeneic HSCT recipient or a stem cell or donor lymphocyte infusion donor (not recorded which). It is not recorded whose cells these are; they may come from a transplant donor. The V and J segments used are TRBV12-3 or TRBV12-4 and TRBJ1-2, and TRBD1 aligns with 9 junction nucleotides. Source material: blood, either unsorted or a sorted T cell fraction (not recorded which). The bases read TGTGCCAGCAGCGGCTCGGGACAGGGTGGCTACACCTTC. It translates as CASSGSGQGGYTF.